What follows are 10 T cell receptor beta chains derived from one specimen sequenced in a study of CD8+ T cells in alopecia areata. The authors extracted RNA and reverse transcribed it into cDNA as the sequencing template. Sequencing was performed with immunoSEQ multiplex PCR; in TCRdb, only in-frame clones are kept and a portion is missing. Among approximately 100,000 clones, 35% to 50% were seen once, and the ten largest hold roughly 0.83%. Material: CD4+ T cells sorted from blood. The receptor source for this set is a human donor with alopecia areata.

This rearrangement joins TRBV29-1 to TRBJ1-2, with unresolved D. CDR1 and CDR2 (germline): SQVTM, ANQGSEA. The length of the CDR3 is 11 residues. V was shortened by 3 bases and J by 8 bases, with 10 bases between the two germline ends. The CDR3 DNA reads as TGCAGCGTTGAGGAGGTACCCGGCTACACCTTC. Translation gives CSVEEVPGYTF.

In its sample, this clone was seen a few times. CDR3 amino acids: CSVDLRDTGELFF. CDR3 nucleotides: TGCAGCGTTGATCTCAGGGACACCGGGGAGCTGTTTTTT. The gene calls are TRBV29-1 and TRBJ2-2; TRBD1 might be the D (5 bases). This CDR3 is 13 amino acids long. The V gene's germline CDR1 is SQVTM and CDR2 ANQGSEA. V was shortened by 3 bases and J by 3 bases, with 8 bases between the two germline ends.

As regards this clone: This specimen includes other DNA sequences encoding the same CDR3. The V and J genes are TRBV29-1 and TRBJ2-5; D ambiguous. The CDR3 loop spans 11 amino acids. V lost 2 bases and J lost 5, with 6 bases in between. Germline V lookup: CDR1 SQVTM, CDR2 ANQGSEA. The CDR3 region is CSVESGETQYF. The CDR3, as DNA: TGCAGCGTTGAATCCGGGGAGACCCAGTACTTC.

The chain employs TRBV30 and TRBJ1-2; 7 bases are shared with TRBD1. This CDR3 is 13 amino acids long. Trimming removed 4 bases from V and 6 bases from J; junction bases left unmatched: 8. Germline loops: CDR1 GTSNPN, CDR2 SVGIG (reference sequence). The CDR3 sequence is CAWNGQAADGYTF. In DNA, the CDR3 is TGTGCCTGGAACGGACAGGCCGCCGATGGCTACACCTTC.

This sequence joins TRBV7-9 and TRBJ2-6; possibly TRBD1 for D (6 bases). The CDR3 contains 15 residues. V was trimmed by 4 bases and J by 8 bases, leaving 15 bases between them. The germline CDR1 and CDR2 sequences are SEHNR and FQNEAQ (reference sequence). The CDR3 nucleotides are TGTGCCAGCAGCTCGTACAGGGTTAAGTCCAACGTCCTGACTTTC. Protein product: CASSSYRVKSNVLTF.

In the case of this clone: This sample also contains other DNA sequences that code for the same CDR3. The chain carries TRBV5-6 and TRBJ2-1; no clear D. Deletions cut 2 bases from V and 4 bases from J, with 1 base between. Germline assignment: CDR1 SGHDT and CDR2 YYEEEE. CDR3 length: 11 residues. The CDR3 here is CASSLYNEQFF. In DNA form, the CDR3 reads TGTGCCAGCAGCTTATACAATGAGCAGTTCTTC.

V gene TRBV15 combines with J gene TRBJ2-1, with 11 positions matching TRBD1. V was clipped by 5 bases and J by 5 bases; unmatched bases: 5. The CDR3 runs 15 residues. CDR1 LNHNV and CDR2 YYDKDF come from the germline V gene (reference sequence). CDR3 DNA: TGTGCCACCAGCGGCGGACAGGGGGCCAACAATGAGCAGTTCTTC. Protein product: CATSGGQGANNEQFF.

The chain employs TRBV5-1 and TRBJ2-3; D not certain. The CDR3 is 13 amino acids. The germline V gene encodes CDR1 SGHRS and CDR2 YFSETQ. Trimming took 4 bases from V and 3 from J, leaving 9 bases between them. The CDR3 bases are TGCGCCAGCAGCCACCCACAAACAGATACGCAGTATTTT. Translation: CASSHPQTDTQYF.

Notes on this clone: A read error may account for a junction end that differs from germline. V is TRBV28 and J is TRBJ2-3; weak D call: TRBD1 (6 bases). Germline values: CDR1 MDHEN, CDR2 SYDVKM. This CDR3 is built from 14 residues. For the CDR3, the DNA is TGTGCCAGCAGCCCTGAACAGGGCCCAGGTGGGGTGGATTTT. Its protein product is CASSPEQGPGGVDF.

V is TRBV30 and J is TRBJ2-2; D call uncertain. CDR3 length equals 16 residues. Germline assignment: CDR1 GTSNPN and CDR2 SVGIG (reference sequence). V was trimmed by 2 bases and J by 0 bases, leaving 13 bases between them. Here the CDR3 reads CAWSTGRRTNTGELFF. CDR3 DNA sequence: TGTGCCTGGAGTACGGGCCGGAGAACGAACACCGGGGAGCTGTTTTTT.